A single sample is the source of the 8 T cell receptor beta chains below, sequenced in a study of blood T cells in healthy people across ages. Primers used in a second PCR of about 6 to 12 cycles were a sample-barcoded 5' primer and a J-beta primer mix. One entry per CDR3 protein results from TCRdb running MiXCR on the 5' RACE reads. The sample holds about 1,400,000 distinct CDR3 sequences, about 43% seen once. The sample comprised blood. The receptors derive from a woman aged 18-29 years in good health.

The chain links TRBV20-1 to TRBJ2-7; TRBD2 matches at 8 bases. V trimming: 6 bases; J trimming: 4 bases; junction bases outside the gene matches: 8. Germline loops: CDR1 DFQATT, CDR2 SNEGSKA (reference sequence). The CDR3 spans 13 residues. CDR3 DNA sequence: TGCAGTGCCCCCTCCCGGGGGGGATACGAGCAGTACTTC. It is translated as CSAPSRGGYEQYF.

The chain recombines TRBV7-9 with TRBJ1-1, with D perhaps TRBD1 (5 bases). CDR1 is SEHNR and CDR2 is FQNEAQ in the germline V gene (reference sequence). Trimming pared 1 base from V and 9 bases from J, leaving 9 bases between. CDR3 length: 12 amino acids. CDR3 residues: CASSLERGQAFF. CDR3 DNA: TGTGCCAGCAGCTTAGAAAGGGGACAAGCTTTCTTT.

This rearrangement joins TRBV5-1 to TRBJ2-2; 7 nucleotides align to TRBD2. The CDR3 length is 16 residues. J lost 3 bases, V lost 1 base, and 6 bases had no gene match. Germline assignment: CDR1 SGHRS and CDR2 YFSETQ. The CDR3 DNA is TGCGCCAGCAGCTTGAAAAGCGGGACTGACACCGGGGAGCTGTTTTTT. This gives the protein CASSLKSGTDTGELFF.

This sequence joins TRBV5-6 and TRBJ1-6, with 7 bases aligning to TRBD1. The length of the CDR3 is 14 residues. The V and J ends lost 4 bases and 14 bases, in that order; junction bases with no gene match: 12. Germline CDR1 is SGHDT and CDR2 is YYEEEE. The CDR3 region is CASSPPGTAQTLHF. CDR3 nucleotide sequence: TGTGCCAGCAGCCCACCTGGGACAGCCCAAACCCTCCACTTT.

The genes are TRBV10-3 and TRBJ2-1; 11 bases map to TRBD2. The length of the CDR3 is 18 residues. The trim removed 3 bases at V and 0 bases at J, leaving 7 bases unmatched. Germline-derived CDR1 and CDR2 are ENHRY and SYGVKD. CDR3 in DNA: TGTGCCATCAGTGAAGCTAGCGGGGGGCAGAGCTCCTACAATGAGCAGTTCTTC. As protein: CAISEASGGQSSYNEQFF.

In this sample, this clonotype turned up once. V usage is TRBV5-1 and J usage is TRBJ2-7, with TRBD2 identical over 9 bases. V trimming: 0 bases; J trimming: 3 bases; junction bases outside the gene matches: 4. The CDR3 spans 15 residues. The germline CDR1 and CDR2 sequences are SGHRS and YFSETQ. CDR3 sequence: CASSLGGGRGYEQYF. The CDR3, as DNA: TGCGCCAGCAGCTTGGGTGGCGGGAGGGGCTACGAGCAGTACTTC.

This clonotype was seen only once. The chain is built from TRBV3-1 and TRBJ2-7; 8 nucleotides agree with TRBD1. The CDR3 sequence is 15 residues long. Trimming took 4 bases from V and 7 from J; bases not matched to a gene: 12. Germline lookup yields CDR1 LGHDT and CDR2 YNNKEL (reference sequence). DNA for the CDR3: TGTGCCAGCAGCCCTGGGACAGGTCTACAGTGGGAGCAGTACTTC. The encoded protein is CASSPGTGLQWEQYF.

A few counts support this clonotype. This chain joins TRBV4-1 and TRBJ2-7; 11 nucleotides line up with TRBD2. The CDR3 covers 16 residues. The ends lost 4 bases at V and 0 bases at J; junction bases unmatched: 5. Per the germline V gene, CDR1 is MGHRA and CDR2 is YSYEKL. CDR3 coding DNA: TGCGCCAGCAGCCTTGACGGACTAGCGGGCTCCTACGAGCAGTACTTC. This encodes CASSLDGLAGSYEQYF.